A selection of T cell receptor beta chains follows, all from one sample in a study of tumor-infiltrating lymphocytes in primary liver carcinoma. TCRdb passed the multiplex PCR reads through MiXCR, listing each CDR3 protein once. Of about 78,000 distinct CDR3 sequences listed, roughly two thirds are singletons. The specimen sequenced was liver tumor tissue from sampling region 4. Source of these receptors: a man aged 40-50 years with primary liver carcinoma and hepatitis B virus infection. The CDR3 runs from the conserved cysteine through the conserved F or W. D genes are given only for firm matches. For some rows the clone size is stated as once, few or many, or as a class when expanded; others skip it.

D	size	J	V	DNA	CDR3
TRBD2	.	TRBJ2-5	TRBV7-8	TGTGCCAGCAGCTTAGGGAGGTTGAGGGCGGGAGGGATTCAAGAGACCCAGTACTTC	CASSLGRLRAGGIQETQYF
TRBD1	.	TRBJ1-2	TRBV29-1	TGCAGCGTCGCAACCCTAGCGGATAGGGGGCCGAATGGCTACACCTTC	CSVATLADRGPNGYTF
TRBD1	.	TRBJ2-6	TRBV11-2	TGTGCCAGCAGCTTAAGACAGGGGGGCTCCTCTGGGGCCAATGTCCTGACCTTC	CASSLRQGGSSGANVLTF
TRBD1	.	TRBJ2-7	TRBV6-5	TGTGCCAGCAGTTTTTCGACAGGGTTGAGCTTATACGAGCAGTACTTC	CASSFSTGLSLYEQYF
.	many	TRBJ2-2	TRBV19	TGTGCCAGTAGTAACAGTGAGTTTGGTACCGGGGAGCTGTTTTTT	CASSNSEFGTGELFF
.	.	TRBJ2-1	TRBV29-1	TGCAGCGCTGCCCCCAGGGACTCCTACAATGAGCAGTCCTTC	CSAAPRDSYNEQSF
TRBD1	medium-sized	TRBJ1-2	TRBV11-2	TGTGCCAGCAGCTCCAACAGGGGGCTCGAGGGCTACACCTTC	CASSSNRGLEGYTF
.	few	TRBJ2-2	TRBV7-9	TGTGCCAGCAGCTTTCGCGAGGTAACGAACACCGGGGAGCTGTTTTTT	CASSFREVTNTGELFF
.	.	TRBJ2-3	TRBV4-2	TGTGCCAGCAGCCAAGAGGTACAAGCAAAAGATAGGCAGTATTTT	CASSQEVQAKDRQYF
.	.	TRBJ2-7	TRBV6-1	TGTACCACCTGGGAACAAGGCTCCTACGAGCAGTACTTC	CTTWEQGSYEQYF
.	many	TRBJ2-4	TRBV5-1	TGCGCCAGCAGCTCCAGTCTGGGGGGCAGGGACATTCAGTACTTC	CASSSSLGGRDIQYF
.	.	TRBJ2-1	TRBV12-3/TRBV12-4	TGTGCCAGCAACTCAGTAAATCGGGAGAGGCCCTACAATGAGCAGTTCTTC	CASNSVNRERPYNEQFF
TRBD1	once	TRBJ1-4	TRBV10-1	TGCGCCAGCAGAGACGGACAGGGAAAACTGTTTTTT	CASRDGQGKLFF
.	.	TRBJ2-1	TRBV11-2	TGTGCCGGCAGCTTAAATGACGCCTATGAGGAGTTCTTC	CAGSLNDAYEEFF
TRBD2	.	TRBJ2-3	TRBV11-3	TGTGCCAGCAGCTTATCAGGGACTAGCGGGAGCGATACGCACTATTTT	CASSLSGTSGSDTHYF
TRBD2	.	TRBJ2-2	TRBV6-5	TGTGCCAGCGGTTCCTTGAGCGGGAGGATTACCGGGGAGCTGTTTTTT	CASGSLSGRITGELFF
.	.	TRBJ1-4	TRBV4-1	TGCGCCAGCAGCCAGGGACGTGGAAATCGCAGTTCTAATGAAAAACTGTTTTTT	CASSQGRGNRSSNEKLFF
TRBD1	.	TRBJ1-4	TRBV28	TGTGCCAGCAGCAAACAGGGGGGTTATGGAAAACTGTTTTTT	CASSKQGGYGKLFF
TRBD1	.	TRBJ1-2	TRBV6-5	TGTGCCAGCAGTAACAGGGGGGGCTGCGGCTACACCTTC	CASSNRGGCGYTF
.	.	TRBJ1-2	TRBV29-1	TGCAGCGTTCTCCATGGCAATGCTGGCTACTCGTTC	CSVLHGNAGYSF
.	.	TRBJ1-6	TRBV12-3/TRBV12-4	TGTGCCAACATTTTGCGAGGCTATAATTCACCCCTCCACTTT	CANILRGYNSPLHF
.	.	TRBJ2-2	TRBV12-3/TRBV12-4	TGTGCTAACAGCGTCGGGGGAGCGGGCACCGGGGAGCTGTTTTTT	CANSVGGAGTGELFF
TRBD1	.	TRBJ2-1	TRBV6-1	TGTGCTAGCAGTGAAGGGACAGCTAGCCATGAGCAGTTCTTC	CASSEGTASHEQFF
TRBD2	.	TRBJ2-2	TRBV5-1	TGTGCCAGCAGTCCTAGCGGGAGTGTGAACACCGGGGAGCTGTTTTTC	CASSPSGSVNTGELFF
.	.	TRBJ1-5	TRBV6-6	TGTACCAGCAGTTACAACACGGACGGATCGGCCCAGCATTTT	CTSSYNTDGSAQHF
.	.	TRBJ2-1	TRBV6-5	TGTGCCAGCAGTGCTCGAAGGGGGGAAAGGGACAATGAGCAGTTCTTC	CASSARRGERDNEQFF
.	.	TRBJ2-2	TRBV10-3	TGTGCCATCAGTGCGGACGGGGAGCTGCTTTTT	CAISADGELLF
TRBD1	.	TRBJ2-5	TRBV14	TGTGCCAGCAGTCGAGAGGACAGGGAAGAGACCCAGTACTTC	CASSREDREETQYF
TRBD2	.	TRBJ2-3	TRBV6-6	TGTGCCAAGCCCCGCGCGACTAGCCTCACAGATACGCAGTATTTT	CAKPRATSLTDTQYF
TRBD2	.	TRBJ2-3	TRBV5-4	TGTGCCAACAGCCCTTGGCCGTTGCGGGGGACAGATACGCAGTATTTT	CANSPWPLRGTDTQYF
.	.	TRBJ1-3	TRBV12-3/TRBV12-4	TGTGCCAGCAGCGCCCTGGGAAACATCATATATTTT	CASSALGNIIYF
TRBD1	.	TRBJ1-1	TRBV14	TGTGCCAGGAGCGAAAACAGGGGCTTGGATGCTGAAGCTTTCTTT	CARSENRGLDAEAFF
.	.	TRBJ2-2	TRBV28	TGTGCCAGCAGTTTGGCACAACCCGGGGAACTGTTTTTT	CASSLAQPGELFF
.	.	TRBJ1-5	TRBV6-1	TGTGCCAGCAGACAACAGGGATGGCAGCCCCAGCATTTT	CASRQQGWQPQHF
TRBD2	.	TRBJ2-1	TRBV14	TGTGCCAGCAGTACTTCAGCGGGGTCTCTCGAGCAGTTCTTC	CASSTSAGSLEQFF
.	.	TRBJ2-5	TRBV11-2	TGTGCCAGCAGCTTAGTCAGTGGGGGTAGTCTGGAAGAGACCCAGTACTTC	CASSLVSGGSLEETQYF
.	.	TRBJ2-3	TRBV11-2	TGTGCCAGTAGCACGGGACACAGCGAGACATATACGCAGTATTTT	CASSTGHSETYTQYF
.	.	TRBJ2-7	TRBV10-1	TGCGCCTCGAATGAAGTCAGGGGCGGAGGGAACTACGAGCGGTACTTC	CASNEVRGGGNYERYF
TRBD2	.	TRBJ2-7	TRBV29-1	TGCAGCGCACGGACGGGGCTAGCTGGCGGGGGGCAGTACTTC	CSARTGLAGGGQYF
TRBD2	.	TRBJ2-3	TRBV6-1	TGTGCAAGCTGTGAGCAGATAGCGGGGCAAGATACGCAGTATTTT	CASCEQIAGQDTQYF
TRBD2	.	TRBJ2-7	TRBV6-5	TGTGCCAGCAGTCGGGAGGCGAGGAGCTACTACGCGCAGTACTTC	CASSREARSYYAQYF
.	many	TRBJ2-7	TRBV5-8	TGTGCCAGCAGGCCGGGACCGGCCTACGAGCAGTACTTC	CASRPGPAYEQYF